The rows below give T cell receptor beta chains drawn from one sample of a study of T cells in Graves' hyperthyroidism and ophthalmopathy. TCRdb passed the multiplex PCR reads through MiXCR, listing each CDR3 protein once. The sample yields about 360,000 distinct CDR3 sequences, less than 15% seen once. Sequences were obtained from blood. The source is a woman younger than 35 with Graves' hyperthyroidism. The CDR3 runs from the conserved cysteine through the conserved F or W. A D gene is named only where the DNA matches it firmly. A row's size may be missing; if present it is once, few, many or a size class.

d_call	clone_size	v_call	j_call	cdr3_nt	cdr3_aa
-	once	TRBV7-9	TRBJ2-5	TGTGCCAGCAGCGATCGATGGGGTTTCGGGGAGACCCAGTACTTC	CASSDRWGFGETQYF
-	many	TRBV4-1	TRBJ1-2	TGCGCCAGCAGCCAAGATCTGGCAGGTTCCGGCTACACCTTC	CASSQDLAGSGYTF
-	many	TRBV11-1	TRBJ1-6	TGTGCCAGCAGCTCCAGGACGCATGAAAATTCACCCCTCCACTTT	CASSSRTHENSPLHF
TRBD1	many	TRBV5-1	TRBJ2-3	TGCGCCAGCAGCTCCCGAGGACAGGGACGGCGCACAGATACGCAGTATTTT	CASSSRGQGRRTDTQYF
TRBD1	-	TRBV19	TRBJ2-1	TGTGCCAGTAACTCGGGACAGGGGCGGGCTAATGAGCAGTTCTTC	CASNSGQGRANEQFF
-	many	TRBV28	TRBJ2-1	TGTGCCAGCAGTTTTTTGACGGGCTCCTACAATGAGCAGTTCTTC	CASSFLTGSYNEQFF
-	many	TRBV20-1	TRBJ1-1	TGCAGTGCTCCCCCCCCCCAGGGAACGAACACTGAAGCTTTCTTT	CSAPPPQGTNTEAFF
-	many	TRBV18	TRBJ2-3	TGTGCCAGCTCACCAGAGTATCTAGACACAGATACGCAGTATTTT	CASSPEYLDTDTQYF
-	few	TRBV24-1	TRBJ2-2	TGTGCCACCGCGAAGCCGGGGCAGGGAAACACCGGGGAGCTGTTTTTT	CATAKPGQGNTGELFF
-	many	TRBV2	TRBJ2-3	TGTGCCAGCACCGGAGAGTCTGCCCGCACAGATACGCAGTATTTT	CASTGESARTDTQYF
TRBD1	many	TRBV11-2	TRBJ1-1	TGTGCCAGCAGCCTAACAGGGGGCCGGTGGATCACTGAAGCTTTCTTT	CASSLTGGRWITEAFF
TRBD1	many	TRBV28	TRBJ2-5	TGTGCCAGCAGCCATTCCGGGACAGGGGGCCCCGGGACCCAGTACTTC	CASSHSGTGGPGTQYF
TRBD1	many	TRBV28	TRBJ1-2	TGTGCCAGCAGTGACCCCTACGGGACAGCAGCAGCTAACTATGGCTACACCTTC	CASSDPYGTAAANYGYTF
-	-	TRBV5-1	TRBJ1-2	TGCGCCAGCAGCTCAGCAGCTACCTATGGCTACACCTTC	CASSSAATYGYTF
TRBD2	-	TRBV19	TRBJ2-4	TGTGCCAGTAGTACCCCGGGACTACCCCCCCCCAAAAACATTCAGTACTTC	CASSTPGLPPPKNIQYF
-	-	TRBV29-1	TRBJ1-1	TGCAGCGTTATCCCATCATGGGGTCAGACCACTGAAGCTTTCTTT	CSVIPSWGQTTEAFF
-	-	TRBV30	TRBJ2-7	TGTGCCTGGAGTTTAGAGTTCGAGCAGTACTTC	CAWSLEFEQYF
-	-	TRBV20-1	TRBJ2-3	TGCAGTGCCCCGTTCGAGAGCACAGATACGCAGTATTTT	CSAPFESTDTQYF
TRBD1	many	TRBV7-9	TRBJ1-3	TGTGCCAGCAGCTTGACAGGGGTCTCTGGAAACACCATATATTTT	CASSLTGVSGNTIYF
TRBD1	many	TRBV28	TRBJ1-1	TGTGCCAGCAGTCCCAGGGGGAGAAGGAGGAACACTGAAGCTTTCTTT	CASSPRGRRRNTEAFF
-	-	TRBV12-3/TRBV12-4	TRBJ1-2	TGTGCCAGCAGTAACCTCGAAGGCTATGGCTACACCTTC	CASSNLEGYGYTF
TRBD2	many	TRBV5-1	TRBJ2-7	TGCGCCAGCAGCTTGAGCGGGAGGGCTTTTGACTACGAGCAGTACTTC	CASSLSGRAFDYEQYF
TRBD2	few	TRBV10-2	TRBJ2-1	TGCGCCAGCAGGGTCCCGGGGGGGCCAAGGGATGAGCAGTTCTTC	CASRVPGGPRDEQFF
-	once	TRBV19	TRBJ2-1	TGTGCCAGTAGTATAGATTCCGGGATGTCCTACAATGAGCAGTTCTTC	CASSIDSGMSYNEQFF
-	-	TRBV7-9	TRBJ1-4	TGTGCCAGCAGCCTGACGGGCAGGGAAAAACTGTTTTTT	CASSLTGREKLFF
-	few	TRBV5-1	TRBJ2-5	TGCGCCAGCAGCGTGACCTGGGGGACCCCCCGGGCGGAGACCCAGTACTTC	CASSVTWGTPRAETQYF
TRBD2	many	TRBV6-2/TRBV6-3	TRBJ2-5	TGTGCCAGCAGTTACTCTTCGCGGGAGGGCGGCGAGACCCAGTACTTC	CASSYSSREGGETQYF
-	-	TRBV5-5	TRBJ2-7	TGTGCCAGCAGCTTGGAATGGGGTTACGAGCAGTACTTC	CASSLEWGYEQYF
-	-	TRBV4-1	TRBJ1-1	TGCGCCAGCAGCCAAGACGAGGCACAAGAAGCTTTCTTT	CASSQDEAQEAFF
TRBD1	many	TRBV18	TRBJ1-4	TGTGCCAGCTCACGGACAGGTGCAACTAATGAAAAACTGTTTTTT	CASSRTGATNEKLFF
-	many	TRBV20-1	TRBJ2-1	TGCAGTGCTAGAGATGGGGGTGAGCAGTTCTTC	CSARDGGEQFF
-	few	TRBV5-1	TRBJ2-7	TGCGCCAGCAGCTTCTCCCGTTTCGGTCGGGAGACTGGGAACGAGCAGTACTTC	CASSFSRFGRETGNEQYF
TRBD2	many	TRBV27	TRBJ2-3	TGTGCCACCTCAGCGGGGGCCTTTGATAGCACAGATACGCAGTATTTT	CATSAGAFDSTDTQYF
TRBD2	many	TRBV7-2	TRBJ2-1	TGTGCCAGCAGGACTAGCAGCTACAATGAGCAGTTCTTC	CASRTSSYNEQFF
TRBD1	many	TRBV3-1	TRBJ2-7	TGTGCCAGCAGCCGTCTTCCCGGGACAGCCCTTTCGTCGTATTACTTC	CASSRLPGTALSSYYF
TRBD2	-	TRBV7-3	TRBJ2-3	TGTGCCAGCAGCTTAACGAGCCTAGCGGGGGGACCTACAGATACGCAGTATTTT	CASSLTSLAGGPTDTQYF
-	-	TRBV11-2	TRBJ2-1	TGTGCCAGCAGCCAAGACGGTCCCTATGAGCAGTTCTTC	CASSQDGPYEQFF
-	many	TRBV4-2	TRBJ2-5	TGTGCCAGCAGCCAAGATACCGGTGGAGGGACCCAGTACTTC	CASSQDTGGGTQYF
TRBD2	many	TRBV12-3/TRBV12-4	TRBJ2-5	TGTGCCAGCAGTGTTACTAGCGGGAGTCGGGAGACCCAGTACTTC	CASSVTSGSRETQYF
-	many	TRBV6-2/TRBV6-3	TRBJ2-3	TGTGCCAGCAGTTACTCGAGGGACGAAATAAATACGCAGTATTTT	CASSYSRDEINTQYF
TRBD2	many	TRBV6-1	TRBJ2-5	TGTGCCAGCACCCCTAGCGGGGGCGGGACCCAGTACTTC	CASTPSGGGTQYF
-	many	TRBV11-2	TRBJ2-3	TGTGCCAGCAGCTTACCGTTGGCCGATACGCAGTATTTT	CASSLPLADTQYF
TRBD1	many	TRBV28	TRBJ1-6	TGTGCCAGCGGAAACAGGGGGAGCGGTTCACCCCTCCACTTT	CASGNRGSGSPLHF
TRBD2	few	TRBV29-1	TRBJ2-1	TGCAGCGCCCGGACTAGCGGGAGGGGGGGGGGTGAGCAGTTCTTC	CSARTSGRGGGEQFF
-	few	TRBV7-8	TRBJ1-4	TGTGCCAGCAGACCTAGGGGCACAGAGCAAAAACTGTTTTTT	CASRPRGTEQKLFF
-	many	TRBV6-1	TRBJ2-5	TGTGCCAGCAAAAGGGACACAGAAGAGACCCAGTACTTC	CASKRDTEETQYF
-	-	TRBV13	TRBJ2-3	TGTGCCAGCAGCTTAGCGGAACGAGATACGCAGTATTTT	CASSLAERDTQYF
TRBD1	-	TRBV5-1	TRBJ2-5	TGCGCCAGCAGCGGTGGCGGGCAGGGGGCATGGGAGACCCAGTACTTC	CASSGGGQGAWETQYF
-	many	TRBV20-1	TRBJ1-1	TGCAGTGCCCCCTCCCCCACGAACACTGAAGCTTTCTTT	CSAPSPTNTEAFF
TRBD2	few	TRBV11-2	TRBJ2-7	TGTGCCAGCAGTGACCCCCGGGACAGCGGGGGGGTGGGCTACGAGCAGTACTTC	CASSDPRDSGGVGYEQYF